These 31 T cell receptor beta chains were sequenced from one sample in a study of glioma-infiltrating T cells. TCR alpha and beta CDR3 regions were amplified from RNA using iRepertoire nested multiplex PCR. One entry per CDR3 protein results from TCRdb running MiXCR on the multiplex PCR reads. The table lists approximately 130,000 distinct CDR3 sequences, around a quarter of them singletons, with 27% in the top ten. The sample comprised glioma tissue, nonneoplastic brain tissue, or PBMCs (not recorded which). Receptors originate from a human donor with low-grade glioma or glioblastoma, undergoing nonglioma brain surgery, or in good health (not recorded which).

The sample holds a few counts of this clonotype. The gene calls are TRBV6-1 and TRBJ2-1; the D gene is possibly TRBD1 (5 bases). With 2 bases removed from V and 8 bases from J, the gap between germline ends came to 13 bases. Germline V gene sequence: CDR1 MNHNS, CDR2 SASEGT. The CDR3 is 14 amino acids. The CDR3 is CASSELETVYEQFF. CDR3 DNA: TGTGCCAGCAGTGAATTGGAGACAGTTTATGAGCAGTTCTTC.

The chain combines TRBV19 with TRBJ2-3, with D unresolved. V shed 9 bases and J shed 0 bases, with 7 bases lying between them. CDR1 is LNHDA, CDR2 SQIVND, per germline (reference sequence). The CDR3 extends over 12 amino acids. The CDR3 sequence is CARRQSTDTQYF. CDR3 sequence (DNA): TGTGCCAGACGGCAAAGCACAGATACGCAGTATTTT.

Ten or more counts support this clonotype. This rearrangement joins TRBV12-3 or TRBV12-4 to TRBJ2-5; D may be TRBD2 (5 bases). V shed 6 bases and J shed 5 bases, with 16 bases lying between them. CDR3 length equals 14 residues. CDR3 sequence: CASSRGSTPETQYF. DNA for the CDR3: TGTGCCAGCAGCCGAGGGTCGACCCCCGAGACCCAGTACTTC.

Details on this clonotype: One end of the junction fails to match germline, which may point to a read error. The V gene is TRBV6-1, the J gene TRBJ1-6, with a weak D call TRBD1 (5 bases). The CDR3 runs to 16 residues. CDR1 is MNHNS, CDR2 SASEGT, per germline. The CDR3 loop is CAGRQTHGGYNSPLHF. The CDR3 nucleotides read TGTGCCGGCAGACAAACCCATGGGGGTTATAATTCACCCCTCCACTTT.

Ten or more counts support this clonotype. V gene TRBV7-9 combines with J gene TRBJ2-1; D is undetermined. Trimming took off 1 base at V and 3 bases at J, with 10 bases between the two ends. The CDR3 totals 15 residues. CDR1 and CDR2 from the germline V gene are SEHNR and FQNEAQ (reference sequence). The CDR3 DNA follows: TGTGCCAGCAGCTTAGAGTATTACGGCTACAATGAGCAGTTCTTC. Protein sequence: CASSLEYYGYNEQFF.

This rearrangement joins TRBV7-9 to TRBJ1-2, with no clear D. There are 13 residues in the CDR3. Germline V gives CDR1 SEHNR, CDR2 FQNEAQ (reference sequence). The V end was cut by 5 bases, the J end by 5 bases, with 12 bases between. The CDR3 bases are TGTGCCAGCAGCCGGGAAGGAGCATATGGCTACACCTTC. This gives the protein CASSREGAYGYTF.

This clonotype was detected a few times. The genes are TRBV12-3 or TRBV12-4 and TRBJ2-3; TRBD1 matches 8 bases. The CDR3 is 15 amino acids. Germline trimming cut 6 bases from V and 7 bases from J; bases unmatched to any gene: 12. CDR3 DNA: TGTGCCAGCAGCTCTGGACAGGGAGTGGGGAATACGCAGTATTTT. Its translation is CASSSGQGVGNTQYF.

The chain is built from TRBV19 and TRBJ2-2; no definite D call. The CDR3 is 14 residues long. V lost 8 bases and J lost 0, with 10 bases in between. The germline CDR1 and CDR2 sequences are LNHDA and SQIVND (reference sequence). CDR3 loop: CASLSQANTGELFF. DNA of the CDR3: TGTGCCAGTCTCAGCCAGGCGAACACCGGGGAGCTGTTTTTT.

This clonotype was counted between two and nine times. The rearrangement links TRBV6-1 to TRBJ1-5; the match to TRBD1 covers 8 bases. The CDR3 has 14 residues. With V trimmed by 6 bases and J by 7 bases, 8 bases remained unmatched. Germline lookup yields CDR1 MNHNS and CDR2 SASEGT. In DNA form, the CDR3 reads TGTGCCAGCAGACCCGACAGGGGAAGACAGCCCCAGCATTTT. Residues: CASRPDRGRQPQHF.

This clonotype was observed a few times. This CDR3 reads CASSHPGQGVYNSPLHF. Written as DNA, the CDR3 is TGTGCCAGCAGTCATCCGGGACAGGGGGTTTATAATTCACCCCTCCACTTT. This chain uses TRBV2 with TRBJ1-6; 11 bases agree with TRBD1. The CDR3 totals 17 residues. CDR1 is SNHLY, CDR2 FYNNEI, per germline. The V segment lost 5 bases and the J segment 4 bases; nucleotides outside the gene matches: 7.

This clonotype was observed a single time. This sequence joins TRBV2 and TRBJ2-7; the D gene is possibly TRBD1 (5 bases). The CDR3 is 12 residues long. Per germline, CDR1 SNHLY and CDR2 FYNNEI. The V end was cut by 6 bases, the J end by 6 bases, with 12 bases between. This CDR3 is CASRPDKAEQYV. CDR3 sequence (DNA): TGTGCCAGCAGACCGGACAAGGCCGAGCAGTACGTC.

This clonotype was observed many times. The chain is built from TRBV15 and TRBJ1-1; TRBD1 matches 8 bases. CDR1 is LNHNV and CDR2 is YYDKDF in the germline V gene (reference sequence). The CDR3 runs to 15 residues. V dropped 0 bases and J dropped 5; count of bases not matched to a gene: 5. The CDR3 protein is CATSRDSGGDTEAFF. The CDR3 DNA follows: TGTGCCACCAGCAGAGATTCAGGGGGCGATACTGAAGCTTTCTTT.

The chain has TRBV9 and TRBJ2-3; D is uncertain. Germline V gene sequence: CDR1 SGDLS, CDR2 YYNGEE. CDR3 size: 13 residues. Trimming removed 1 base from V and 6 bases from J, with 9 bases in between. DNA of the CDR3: TGTGCCAGCAGCGTACGAGTTTCTGATACGCAGTATTTT. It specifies CASSVRVSDTQYF.

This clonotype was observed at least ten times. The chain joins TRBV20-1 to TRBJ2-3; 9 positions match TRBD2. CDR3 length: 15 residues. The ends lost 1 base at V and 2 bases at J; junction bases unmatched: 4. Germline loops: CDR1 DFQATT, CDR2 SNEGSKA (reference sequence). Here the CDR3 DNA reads TGCAGTGCTAGAGTTAGCGGGGGCCTCACAGATACGCAGTATTTT. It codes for CSARVSGGLTDTQYF.

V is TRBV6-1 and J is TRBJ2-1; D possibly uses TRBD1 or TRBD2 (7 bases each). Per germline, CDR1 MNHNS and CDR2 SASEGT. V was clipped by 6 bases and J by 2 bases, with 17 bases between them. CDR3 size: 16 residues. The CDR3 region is CASSLQGGRTYNEQFF. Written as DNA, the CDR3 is TGTGCCAGCAGCCTGCAGGGGGGGAGGACCTACAATGAGCAGTTCTTC.

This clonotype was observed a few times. This chain's CDR3 is CASSFGNSGNTIYF. DNA of the CDR3: TGTGCCAGCAGCTTCGGAAACTCTGGAAACACCATATATTTT. The chain carries TRBV7-2 and TRBJ1-3; D is uncertain. CDR1 is SGHTA, CDR2 FQGNSA, per germline. The CDR3 is 14 amino acids. The V end was cut by 3 bases, the J end by 0 bases, with 6 bases between. Filled out from reference TRBV7-2 and TRBJ1-3, the complete variable domain reads GAGVSQSPSNKVTEKGKDVELRCDPISGHTALYWYRQSLGQGLEFLIYFQGNSAPDKSGLPSDRFSAERTGGSVSTLTIQRTQQEDSAVYLCASSFGNSGNTIYFGEGSWLTVV.

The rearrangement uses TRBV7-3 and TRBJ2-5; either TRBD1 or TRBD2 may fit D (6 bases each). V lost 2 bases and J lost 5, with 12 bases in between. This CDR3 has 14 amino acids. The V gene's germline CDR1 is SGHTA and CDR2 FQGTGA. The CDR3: CASSLSGGRETQYF. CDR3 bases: TGTGCCAGCAGCTTATCCGGGGGCAGGGAGACCCAGTACTTC.

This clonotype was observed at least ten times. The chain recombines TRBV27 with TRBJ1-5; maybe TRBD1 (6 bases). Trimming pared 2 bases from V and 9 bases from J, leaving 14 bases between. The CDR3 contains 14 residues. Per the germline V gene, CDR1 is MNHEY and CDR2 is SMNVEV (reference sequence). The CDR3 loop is CASSLHRELGPQHF. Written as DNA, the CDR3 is TGTGCCAGCAGTTTACACAGGGAGTTGGGGCCCCAGCATTTT.

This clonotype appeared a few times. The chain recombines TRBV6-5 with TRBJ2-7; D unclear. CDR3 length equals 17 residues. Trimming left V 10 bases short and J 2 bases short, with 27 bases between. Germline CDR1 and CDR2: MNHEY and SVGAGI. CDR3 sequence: CANKSRSAGVQPYEQYV. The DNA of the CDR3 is TGTGCCAACAAAAGCCGTTCAGCTGGGGTTCAACCCTACGAGCAGTACGTC.

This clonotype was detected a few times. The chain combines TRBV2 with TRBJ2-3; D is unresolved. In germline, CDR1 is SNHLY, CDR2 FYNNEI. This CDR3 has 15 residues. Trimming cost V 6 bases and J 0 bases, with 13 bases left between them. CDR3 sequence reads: CASRGRTASTDTQYF. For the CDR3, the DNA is TGTGCCAGCAGAGGACGAACGGCTAGCACAGATACGCAGTATTTT.

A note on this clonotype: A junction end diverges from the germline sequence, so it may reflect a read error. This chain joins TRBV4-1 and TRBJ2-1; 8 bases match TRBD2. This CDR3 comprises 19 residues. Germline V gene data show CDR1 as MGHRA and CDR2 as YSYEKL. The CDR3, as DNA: TGCGCCAGCAGCCAAGGTCTAGCGGGTGGGCGTTCCGGTTACAATGAGCTGTTCTTC. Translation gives CASSQGLAGGRSGYNELFF.

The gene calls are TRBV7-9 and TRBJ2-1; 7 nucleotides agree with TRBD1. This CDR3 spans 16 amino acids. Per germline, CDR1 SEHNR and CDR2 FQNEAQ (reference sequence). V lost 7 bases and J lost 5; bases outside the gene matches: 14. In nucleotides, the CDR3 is TGTGCCAGCACCCCTAAGCGTGGGACAGCGGACAATGAGCAGTTCTTC. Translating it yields CASTPKRGTADNEQFF.

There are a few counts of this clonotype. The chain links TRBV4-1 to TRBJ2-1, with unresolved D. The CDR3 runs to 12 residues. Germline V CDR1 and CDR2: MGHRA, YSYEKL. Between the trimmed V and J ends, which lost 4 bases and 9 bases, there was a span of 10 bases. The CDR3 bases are TGCGCCAGCAGCCGGTCCGGTGTTGAGCAGTTCTTC. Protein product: CASSRSGVEQFF.

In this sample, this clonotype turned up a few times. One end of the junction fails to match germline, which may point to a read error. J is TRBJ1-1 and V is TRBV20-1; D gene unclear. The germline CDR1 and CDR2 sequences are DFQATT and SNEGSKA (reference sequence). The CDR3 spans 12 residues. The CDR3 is CSARELNTEASF. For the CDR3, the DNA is TGCAGTGCTAGAGAGTTGAACACTGAAGCTTCCTTT.

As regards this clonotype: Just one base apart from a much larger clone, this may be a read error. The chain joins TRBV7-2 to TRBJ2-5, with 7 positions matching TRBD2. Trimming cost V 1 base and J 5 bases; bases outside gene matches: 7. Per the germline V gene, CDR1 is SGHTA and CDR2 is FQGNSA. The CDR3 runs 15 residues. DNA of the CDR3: TGTGCCAGCAGCTTAGGTTGCGGGGGATCGGAGACCCAGTACTTC. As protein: CASSLGCGGSETQYF. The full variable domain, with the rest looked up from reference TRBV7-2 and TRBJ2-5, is GAGVSQSPSNKVTEKGKDVELRCDPISGHTALYWYRQSLGQGLEFLIYFQGNSAPDKSGLPSDRFSAERTGGSVSTLTIQRTQQEDSAVYLCASSLGCGGSETQYFGPGTRLLVL.

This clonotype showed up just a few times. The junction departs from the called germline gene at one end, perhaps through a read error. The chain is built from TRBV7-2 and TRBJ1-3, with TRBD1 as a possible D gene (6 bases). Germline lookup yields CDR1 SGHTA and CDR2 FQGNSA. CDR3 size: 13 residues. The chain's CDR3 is CASSFNRADTVYF. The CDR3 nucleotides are TGTGCCAGCAGCTTCAACAGGGCTGACACCGTATATTTT.

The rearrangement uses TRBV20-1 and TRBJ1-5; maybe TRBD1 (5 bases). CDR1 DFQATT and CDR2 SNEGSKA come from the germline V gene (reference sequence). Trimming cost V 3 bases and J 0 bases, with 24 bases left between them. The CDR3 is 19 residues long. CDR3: CSASPPQGDLLGSNQPQHF. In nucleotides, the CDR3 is TGCAGTGCTAGCCCCCCGCAAGGGGACCTTCTTGGTAGCAATCAGCCCCAGCATTTT.

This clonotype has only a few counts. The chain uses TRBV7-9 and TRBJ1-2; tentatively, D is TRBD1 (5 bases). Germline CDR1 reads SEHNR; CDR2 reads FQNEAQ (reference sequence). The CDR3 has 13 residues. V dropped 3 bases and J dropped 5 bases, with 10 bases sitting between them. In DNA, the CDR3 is TGTGCCAGCAGCTTGGGGGAACTTTATGGCTACACCTTC. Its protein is CASSLGELYGYTF.

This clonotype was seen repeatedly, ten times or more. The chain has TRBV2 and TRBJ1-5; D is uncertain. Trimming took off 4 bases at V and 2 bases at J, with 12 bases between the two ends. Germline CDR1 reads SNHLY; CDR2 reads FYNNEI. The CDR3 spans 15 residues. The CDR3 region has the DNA TGTGCCAGCAGTGCGGGAGGAAGGGGCAATCAGCCCCAGCATTTT. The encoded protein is CASSAGGRGNQPQHF. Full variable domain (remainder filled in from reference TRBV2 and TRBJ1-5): EPEVTQTPSHQVTQMGQEVILRCVPISNHLYFYWYRQILGQKVEFLVSFYNNEISEKSEIFDDQFSVERPDGSNFTLKIRSTKLEDSAMYFCASSAGGRGNQPQHFGDGTRLSIL.

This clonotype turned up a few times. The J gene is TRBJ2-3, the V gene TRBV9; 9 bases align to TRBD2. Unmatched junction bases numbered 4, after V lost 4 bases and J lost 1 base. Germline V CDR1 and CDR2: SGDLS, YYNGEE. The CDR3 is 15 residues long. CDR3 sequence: CASSTRLAGTDTQYF. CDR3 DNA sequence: TGTGCCAGCAGCACCCGACTAGCGGGCACAGATACGCAGTATTTT.

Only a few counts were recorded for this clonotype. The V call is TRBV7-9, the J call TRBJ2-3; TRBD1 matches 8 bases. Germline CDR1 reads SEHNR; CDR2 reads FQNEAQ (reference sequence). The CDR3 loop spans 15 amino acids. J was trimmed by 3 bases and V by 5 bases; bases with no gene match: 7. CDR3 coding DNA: TGTGCCAGCAGCACCGGACAGGGATGGACAGATACGCAGTATTTT. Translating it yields CASSTGQGWTDTQYF.